Shown below are 21 T cell receptor beta chains from a single sample sequenced in a study of blood T cell repertoires in COVID-19. Method: immunoSEQ multiplex PCR; TCRdb's copy keeps in-frame clones and lacks some. The sample lists about 120,000 clones, 75% to 80% seen once, with 7.9% in the top ten. Sequencing was carried out using peripheral blood. Receptors were obtained from a human donor in a cohort sampled during active COVID-19.

Only one count was recorded for this clone. This sample also contains other DNA sequences that code for the same CDR3. The chain recombines TRBV19 with TRBJ2-7, with 8 bases that match TRBD1. The CDR3 length is 15 residues. The V and J ends lost 1 base and 0 bases, in that order; junction bases with no gene match: 2. Germline CDR1 is LNHDA and CDR2 is SQIVND (reference sequence). The CDR3 nucleotides read TGTGCCAGTAGTATAGGGACAGGGAGCTCCTACGAGCAGTACTTC. It yields the protein CASSIGTGSSYEQYF.

This sequence joins TRBV6-5 and TRBJ1-2; D ambiguous. CDR3 length: 15 residues. CDR1 is MNHEY and CDR2 is SVGAGI in the germline V gene. Trimming took off 10 bases at V and 4 bases at J, with 22 bases between the two ends. CDR3 in amino acids: CANPRGGRLLYGYTF. The DNA of the CDR3 is TGTGCCAACCCCCGAGGTGGTCGCCTTCTCTATGGCTACACCTTC.

The chain links TRBV4-1 to TRBJ2-7; TRBD2 matches 10 bases. J lost 2 bases, V lost 0 bases, and 10 bases had no gene match. This CDR3 comprises 18 residues. CDR1 and CDR2 from the germline V gene are MGHRA and YSYEKL. The CDR3 sequence is CASSQDLLTSGRAYEQYF. CDR3 bases: TGCGCCAGCAGCCAAGATCTTTTGACTAGCGGGCGAGCCTACGAGCAGTACTTC.

V gene TRBV5-5 combines with J gene TRBJ1-1, with 11 bases identical to TRBD1. Germline V CDR1 and CDR2: SGHKS, YYEKEE (reference sequence). V was clipped by 4 bases and J by 2 bases; unmatched bases: 7. The CDR3 totals 16 residues. In DNA form, the CDR3 reads TGTGCCAGCAGCAAGGACAGGGGGCCTCTTAACACTGAAGCTTTCTTT. Translating it yields CASSKDRGPLNTEAFF. Full variable domain (remainder filled in from reference TRBV5-5 and TRBJ1-1): DAGVTQSPTHLIKTRGQQVTLRCSPISGHKSVSWYQQVLGQGPQFIFQYYEKEERGRGNFPDRFSARQFPNYSSELNVNALLLGDSALYLCASSKDRGPLNTEAFFGQGTRLTVV.

This chain joins TRBV5-6 and TRBJ2-7; D uncertain. Germline V gene sequence: CDR1 SGHDT, CDR2 YYEEEE. The V end lost 0 bases, the J end lost 3 bases, and 4 bases lay between the germline ends. CDR3 length: 12 residues. The CDR3 region has the DNA TGTGCCAGCAGCTTGGACGGCTACGAGCAGTACTTC. Translating it yields CASSLDGYEQYF. Based on the CDR3 plus reference TRBV5-6 and TRBJ2-7, the full variable domain is DAGVTQSPTHLIKTRGQQVTLRCSPKSGHDTVSWYQQALGQGPQFIFQYYEEEERQRGNFPDRFSGHQFPNYSSELNVNALLLGDSALYLCASSLDGYEQYFGPGTRLTVT.

The chain is built from TRBV9 and TRBJ1-5; D perhaps matches TRBD1 (5 bases). Germline CDR1 SGDLS, CDR2 YYNGEE. Deletions cut 0 bases from V and 4 bases from J, with 11 bases between. The CDR3 runs 15 residues. The CDR3 here is CASSVAPGLNQPQHF. The CDR3 coding sequence is TGTGCCAGCAGCGTAGCTCCAGGGTTGAATCAGCCCCAGCATTTT.

V gene TRBV19 combines with J gene TRBJ2-7; D possibly corresponds to TRBD2 (5 bases). CDR1 LNHDA and CDR2 SQIVND come from the germline V gene (reference sequence). The CDR3 length is 14 residues. Deletions cut 8 bases from V and 0 bases from J, with 14 bases between. The CDR3 DNA sequence: TGTGCCAGTGCCCCCTTGGGGAGCTCCTACGAGCAGTACTTC. Translated: CASAPLGSSYEQYF.

The gene calls are TRBV5-8 and TRBJ2-1, with D unclear. Germline CDR1 is SGHTS and CDR2 is YDEGEE. The V gene lost 4 bases and the J gene lost 0 bases, with 11 bases spanning the gap. The CDR3 sequence is 15 residues long. CDR3 DNA: TGTGCCAGCAGCATCGACATAGGCTCCTACAATGAGCAGTTCTTC. This sequence encodes CASSIDIGSYNEQFF.

The chain links TRBV5-6 to TRBJ2-7, with a tentative D call TRBD2 (5 bases). V was cut by 0 bases and J by 5 bases, with 12 bases left in between. Per germline, CDR1 SGHDT and CDR2 YYEEEE. The CDR3 length is 14 residues. The CDR3 DNA follows: TGTGCCAGCAGCTTGGGTCTAGCTCCCCACGAGCAGTACTTC. It encodes CASSLGLAPHEQYF.

The chain uses TRBV3-1 (or the pseudogene TRBV3-2) and TRBJ2-7; 7 nucleotides align to TRBD2. The germline gives CDR1 LGHDT, CDR2 YNNKEL (reference sequence). V shed 1 base and J 0 bases; nucleotides not matched to a gene: 3. The length of the CDR3 is 15 residues. The CDR3 DNA sequence: TGTGCCAGCAGCCAAGCTAGCGGTAGCTCCTACGAGCAGTACTTC. Translating gives CASSQASGSSYEQYF.

The rearrangement joins TRBV7-3 to TRBJ2-1; possible D gene TRBD2, 5 bases. The V gene's germline CDR1 is SGHTA and CDR2 FQGTGA. The CDR3 is made up of 19 amino acids. V lost 4 bases, J lost 0 bases, and 22 bases lay in between. The DNA for the CDR3 is TGTGCCAGCAGCTCACCTAAGGACGGGGTTCCGAGCTCCTACAATGAGCAGTTCTTC. Protein product: CASSSPKDGVPSSYNEQFF.

V usage is TRBV5-1 and J usage is TRBJ2-5; 7 positions agree with TRBD2. Germline trimming cut 3 bases from V and 6 bases from J; bases unmatched to any gene: 5. The CDR3 sequence is 13 residues long. Germline CDR1 SGHRS, CDR2 YFSETQ. CDR3 DNA sequence: TGCGCCAGCAGCTCGGACGGGAGGAAGACCCAGTACTTC. This sequence encodes CASSSDGRKTQYF.

This clone was seen once. The rearrangement links TRBV21-1 to TRBJ1-2; the table's D call of TRBD1 was not tested on the DNA. TRBV21-1 is labeled a pseudogene. The CDR3 is 13 residues long. The CDR3 spells CASSKSRFRGYTF. The CDR3 nucleotides are TGTGCCAGCAGCAAATCCCGGTTCAGGGGCTACACCTTC.

The chain employs TRBV6-1 and TRBJ2-1; weak D call: TRBD1 (6 bases). This CDR3 has 16 residues. Germline V gene sequence: CDR1 MNHNS, CDR2 SASEGT. V dropped 2 bases and J dropped 6 bases, with 17 bases sitting between them. In DNA, the CDR3 is TGTGCCAGCAGTGAAAGCTCAGGGGCCCCCGGCAATGAGCAGTTCTTC. This gives the protein CASSESSGAPGNEQFF.

This clone was observed a handful of times. The V call is TRBV6-5, the J call TRBJ1-2; 7 bases are a match to TRBD1. CDR1 MNHEY and CDR2 SVGAGI come from the germline V gene. The CDR3 is 12 residues long. With V trimmed by 5 bases and J by 3 bases, 0 bases remained unmatched. The CDR3 loop reads CASSTGDYGYTF. CDR3 sequence (DNA): TGTGCCAGCAGTACAGGGGACTATGGCTACACCTTC.

This clone was observed a handful of times. The CDR3 DNA sequence: TGTGCCAGCAGCCCACTTGGAGGGATTGGTAATGAGCAGTTCTTC. Amino acid sequence: CASSPLGGIGNEQFF. The V gene is TRBV6-6, the J gene TRBJ2-1; D is possibly TRBD2 (6 bases). CDR3 length: 15 amino acids. Trimming removed 6 bases from V and 7 bases from J, with 19 bases in between. The germline V gene encodes CDR1 MNHNY and CDR2 SVGAGI (reference sequence).

V is TRBV19 and J is TRBJ1-2; 7 bases line up with TRBD1. V lost 7 bases and J lost 8; bases outside the gene matches: 7. This CDR3 comprises 12 residues. Germline CDR1 reads LNHDA; CDR2 reads SQIVND (reference sequence). The DNA for the CDR3 is TGTGCCAGTAACAACAGGGGTTACGGCTACACCTTC. It encodes CASNNRGYGYTF.

V and J are TRBV5-6 and TRBJ2-7; D is possibly TRBD2 (5 bases). The CDR3 loop spans 13 amino acids. CDR1 and CDR2 (germline): SGHDT, YYEEEE. V lost 4 bases, J lost 3 bases, and 11 bases lay in between. The CDR3 region is CASSPRGYYEQYF. CDR3 coding DNA: TGTGCCAGCAGCCCCCGGGGTTACTACGAGCAGTACTTC.

This clone was detected a few times. The V and J genes are TRBV3-1 (or the pseudogene TRBV3-2) and TRBJ2-7; D not certain. V lost 1 base and J lost 4, with 5 bases in between. The CDR3 has 12 residues. The V gene's germline CDR1 is LGHDT and CDR2 YNNKEL (reference sequence). This CDR3 is CASSQGLYEQYF. DNA for the CDR3: TGTGCCAGCAGCCAAGGACTTTACGAGCAGTACTTC.

This chain uses TRBV30 with TRBJ2-2; 10 bases match TRBD2. Trimming at V came to 0 bases and at J to 7 bases, leaving 5 bases not matched to a gene. Germline assignment: CDR1 GTSNPN and CDR2 SVGIG (reference sequence). The CDR3 is made up of 15 amino acids. The DNA for the CDR3 is TGTGCCTGGAGTGTACAAGCGGGGGGGATCGGGGAGCTGTTTTTT. Amino acid sequence: CAWSVQAGGIGELFF.

The gene calls are TRBV27 and TRBJ1-2; 9 positions agree with TRBD1. The CDR3 runs 13 residues. The germline gives CDR1 MNHEY, CDR2 SMNVEV (reference sequence). V was pared by 3 bases and J by 8 bases, with 4 bases of the junction left unmatched. The DNA for the CDR3 is TGTGCCAGCAGTTTCGGGACAGGGTCAGGCTACACCTTC. It translates to CASSFGTGSGYTF.